This is a list of T cell receptor beta chains from one sample in a study of T cell responses to AZD1222 COVID-19 vaccine. The repertoire was sequenced with immunoSEQ multiplex PCR; TCRdb's copy has only in-frame clones and lacks some. This table holds around 100,000 clones, around 89% found once. The sequenced sample was peripheral blood, obtained 28 days after the second AZD1222 dose. These receptors were collected from an adult who received the AZD1222 COVID-19 vaccine. CDR3s leave out the opening cysteine and the closing phenylalanine or tryptophan. Fields, in order: D gene, J gene, V gene, clone size, CDR3 protein. The D gene is left open where the match is weak. Where a row states a size, it is once, few, many or the class of an expanded clone; other rows omit it.

. | TRBJ2-7 | TRBV6-1 | . | ASSASTSRGGYEQY
. | TRBJ1-2 | TRBV12-3/TRBV12-4 | . | ASSLRQSYGYT
. | TRBJ1-2 | TRBV29-1 | . | SVELNYGYT
. | TRBJ1-4 | TRBV19 | . | ASSMGFGRMEEKLF
TRBD2 | TRBJ2-5 | TRBV20-1 | . | SASWGGEETQY
. | TRBJ2-5 | TRBV19 | . | ASQRAPQETQY
. | TRBJ1-1 | TRBV5-8 | . | ASSLPPFFRDGEAF
TRBD1 | TRBJ2-2 | TRBV7-3 | once | ASSSWDRDGTGELF
. | TRBJ1-3 | TRBV14 | . | ASSQVPGAGNTIY
. | TRBJ2-7 | TRBV20-1 | . | SARLGYEQY
. | TRBJ1-1 | TRBV6-5 | . | ASSSPWGPEAF
TRBD1 | TRBJ1-1 | TRBV29-1 | . | SASRTGENTEAF
. | TRBJ1-3 | TRBV11-2 | . | ASSLSTDSGNTIY
. | TRBJ1-4 | TRBV11-2 | . | ASRGVGPNEKLF
. | TRBJ1-1 | TRBV6-5 | . | ASSPDWNTEAF
. | TRBJ1-1 | TRBV2 | . | ASRGEGNTEAF
. | TRBJ1-1 | TRBV5-5 | . | ASGVPQGRIWSTEAF
. | TRBJ2-3 | TRBV29-1 | . | SVGTPGTDTQY
. | TRBJ1-2 | TRBV7-9 | . | ASSGTPVGNT
. | TRBJ2-1 | TRBV10-1 | . | ATSEGSSYNEQF
. | TRBJ2-2 | TRBV6-5 | . | ASRRSSHTGELF
. | TRBJ2-1 | TRBV24-1 | . | ATSDFLGGHNEQF
. | TRBJ1-1 | TRBV9 | . | ASSVDSLNTEAF
. | TRBJ1-1 | TRBV5-4 | . | ASSLYYKNTEAF
. | TRBJ1-1 | TRBV3-1/TRBV3-2 | . | ASSQGVALNTEAF
TRBD1 | TRBJ2-7 | TRBV27 | . | ASSRSSGGSYEQY
TRBD1 | TRBJ1-2 | TRBV7-9 | . | ASSSGTVTNYGYT
. | TRBJ1-3 | TRBV6-5 | . | ASSTGYGNTIY
. | TRBJ2-3 | TRBV6-5 | . | ASRGDSTDTQY
TRBD1 | TRBJ2-3 | TRBV10-3 | . | AIGRTGQSSTDTQY
TRBD1 | TRBJ1-6 | TRBV6-5 | . | ASSMTGRDSPLH
. | TRBJ1-3 | TRBV7-2 | . | ASSRNQGSSGNTIY
. | TRBJ1-2 | TRBV5-6 | . | ASSLGDYGYT
. | TRBJ1-6 | TRBV3-1/TRBV3-2 | . | ASSQSWGSSPLH
TRBD1 | TRBJ2-3 | TRBV29-1 | . | SVGPGGSTDTQY
TRBD2 | TRBJ2-2 | TRBV4-1 | . | ASSQDGGAGATYTGELF
TRBD1 | TRBJ2-7 | TRBV7-9 | . | ASSGPGQGGLYEQY
. | TRBJ1-2 | TRBV20-1 | . | SARDLYGYT
. | TRBJ1-4 | TRBV5-1 | once | ASSAYSSTNEKLF
TRBD2 | TRBJ2-1 | TRBV16 | . | ASSDSGGLKF
. | TRBJ2-2 | TRBV5-1 | . | ASSLGATGELF
. | TRBJ1-5 | TRBV29-1 | once | SVAGTSGQPQH
. | TRBJ1-3 | TRBV4-3 | few | ASSQDFSFSGNTIY
TRBD1 | TRBJ2-7 | TRBV7-9 | . | ASSFPPGQGAGEQY
. | TRBJ1-1 | TRBV19 | . | ASSWGSMNTEAF
TRBD1 | TRBJ1-2 | TRBV3-1/TRBV3-2 | . | ASSRRDRVFGYT
. | TRBJ1-5 | TRBV18 | . | ASSLSNSNQPQH
. | TRBJ1-1 | TRBV5-1 | . | ASSLSTGNTEAF
TRBD2 | TRBJ2-2 | TRBV4-3 | . | ASSQEAPLAGGPEVGELF
. | TRBJ1-3 | TRBV6-1 | . | ASSEAADSGNTIY
TRBD1 | TRBJ1-6 | TRBV6-5 | . | ASRPATGENSPLH
. | TRBJ2-5 | TRBV2 | . | ASSRQGGEETQY
. | TRBJ1-2 | TRBV9 | . | ASSVLNYGYT
TRBD1 | TRBJ2-5 | TRBV15 | . | ATSREGQGAETQY
. | TRBJ1-2 | TRBV6-1 | . | ASSEWEENYGYT
. | TRBJ2-2 | TRBV29-1 | . | SVEVTGASNTGELF
TRBD1 | TRBJ1-2 | TRBV7-2 | . | ASSLGDREGYGYT
TRBD2 | TRBJ2-1 | TRBV5-1 | . | ASSGLAGGPDTYNEQF
TRBD1 | TRBJ1-2 | TRBV2 | . | ASRLGTDYGYT